Listed below are T cell receptor beta chains from one sample, sequenced in a study of technical replicates of blood from a few donors. TCRdb's table, derived via immunoSEQ multiplex PCR, lists solely in-frame clones and lacks some. The sample includes under 85,000 clones, about 97% of them seen just once. The source material was T cells isolated from PBMCs. The receptors stem from a human donor in good health. CDR3s include the opening cysteine and the closing phenylalanine or tryptophan. A D gene is named only where the DNA matches it firmly. Clone size is shown for a subset of rows, as once, few, many or a class of expanded clone.

D gene	J gene	clone size	V gene	CDR3 DNA	CDR3 protein
-	TRBJ2-3	-	TRBV27	TGTGCCAGCACTTCCTATCCTGATCAGGGGCCAGATACGCAGTATTTT	CASTSYPDQGPDTQYF
-	TRBJ2-1	-	TRBV9	TGTGCCAGCAGCCTCGCCGAGGGCGGTCCGTTCTTC	CASSLAEGGPFF
-	TRBJ2-6	-	TRBV4-1	TGCGCCAGCAGCCTTTCGTCTGGGGCCAACGTCCTGACTTTC	CASSLSSGANVLTF
-	TRBJ1-2	-	TRBV30	TGTGCCTGGAGCCGGGGGATGGGCCCCTATGGCTACACCTTC	CAWSRGMGPYGYTF
TRBD2	TRBJ2-2	-	TRBV14	TGTGCCAGCAGCCGGACTAGCGGGACCGGGGAGCTGTTTTTT	CASSRTSGTGELFF
-	TRBJ1-5	once	TRBV19	TGTGCCACCTCCGCCCGGGACAATCTTTTGCCCCAGCATTTT	CATSARDNLLPQHF
TRBD2	TRBJ2-1	-	TRBV27	TGTGCCAGCAGCTCCGGGACTAGCGGGACTCTTGAGCAGTTCTTC	CASSSGTSGTLEQFF
-	TRBJ2-2	-	TRBV18	TGTGCCAGCTCACCAGGGACAACCAACACCGGGGAGCTGTTTTTT	CASSPGTTNTGELFF
-	TRBJ2-3	-	TRBV6-4	TGTGCCAGCTCACCTATGCCCGAGGCCACAGATACGCAGTATTTT	CASSPMPEATDTQYF
-	TRBJ1-5	-	TRBV28	TGTGCCAGCAGGAAGCCCAATCAGCCCCAGCATTTT	CASRKPNQPQHF
TRBD2	TRBJ2-1	-	TRBV7-3	TGTGCCAGCAGCCGTACTAGCGGGGGAAGCTCCTACAATGAGCAGTTCTTC	CASSRTSGGSSYNEQFF
TRBD2	TRBJ2-1	-	TRBV7-9	TGTGCCAGCAGCCGCCTAGCGGGAGGTGACAATGAGCAGTTCTTC	CASSRLAGGDNEQFF
-	TRBJ2-5	-	TRBV28	TGTGCCAGCGGGACTTGGAAGGAGACCCAGTACTTC	CASGTWKETQYF
TRBD1	TRBJ1-3	-	TRBV6-5	TGTGCCAGCAGGGGGACAGGGGGGAACACCATATATTTT	CASRGTGGNTIYF
TRBD2	TRBJ2-1	-	TRBV25-1	TGTGCCAGCAACGGCGGGAGGTCTGAGCAGTTCTTC	CASNGGRSEQFF
TRBD1	TRBJ1-5	-	TRBV7-9	TGTGCCAGCAGCGGGGGACAGGGGAATGCGCCCCAGCATTTT	CASSGGQGNAPQHF
-	TRBJ1-1	-	TRBV27	TGTGCCAGCAGTTTAAATCGGTGGGTGCTCCGGGATGACACTGAAGCTTTCTTT	CASSLNRWVLRDDTEAFF
-	TRBJ2-1	-	TRBV2	TGTGCCAGCAGTGAAGGGGCAGGCCCTCTCTACAATGAGCAGTTCTTC	CASSEGAGPLYNEQFF
-	TRBJ1-4	-	TRBV6-5	TGTGCCAGCAGTAGGATACAGGGAGGGGAAAAACTGTTTTTT	CASSRIQGGEKLFF
-	TRBJ2-6	once	TRBV7-3	TGTGCCAGCAGCCTTTATTCTGGGGCCAACGTCCTGACTTTC	CASSLYSGANVLTF
TRBD1	TRBJ2-7	-	TRBV27	TGTGCCAGCAGTTTAAGTCACGGGACAGTCGTCTACGAGCAGTACTTC	CASSLSHGTVVYEQYF
-	TRBJ1-1	-	TRBV5-6	TGTGCCAGCAGCTGGCTCTATTCAGGGTATACTGAAGCTTTCTTT	CASSWLYSGYTEAFF
-	TRBJ2-7	-	TRBV28	TGTGCCGGGGCGCCGGGTTCCTCCTACGAGCAGTACTTC	CAGAPGSSYEQYF
-	TRBJ1-1	-	TRBV30	TGTGCCTCGTCCAGGAACACTGAAGCTTTCTTT	CASSRNTEAFF
TRBD2	TRBJ2-3	-	TRBV15	TGTGCCACCAGAGGGTCCTGGCTAGCGGGAGGGGATACGCAGTATTTT	CATRGSWLAGGDTQYF
TRBD1	TRBJ2-7	-	TRBV6-5	TGTGCCAGCAAGAGACAGGGGTATACCTACGAGCAGTACTTC	CASKRQGYTYEQYF
-	TRBJ2-4	few	TRBV28	TGTGCCAGCAGTTTTAACATGGGGCACATTCAGTACTTC	CASSFNMGHIQYF
-	TRBJ2-7	-	TRBV10-3	TGTGCCATCAGTGCAGGGACCTACGAGCAGTACTTC	CAISAGTYEQYF
TRBD2	TRBJ2-5	-	TRBV5-4	TGTGCCAGCAGCTTGGATCTAGCGGGGGCCCAAGAGACCCAGTACTTC	CASSLDLAGAQETQYF
TRBD1	TRBJ2-7	-	TRBV15	TGTGCCACCAGCAGAGATACAGGGGTTGGCGAGCAGTACTTC	CATSRDTGVGEQYF
TRBD2	TRBJ2-7	-	TRBV28	TGTGCCAGCAGTCCTAGCGGGAGACCCCCCTACGAGCAGTACTTC	CASSPSGRPPYEQYF
-	TRBJ2-2	-	TRBV10-1	TGCGCCAGCAGACAGGGGAACACCGGGGAGCTGTTTTTT	CASRQGNTGELFF
-	TRBJ1-5	-	TRBV19	TGTGCCAGTAGTATTTCGGGGCAGCCCCAGCATTTT	CASSISGQPQHF
-	TRBJ2-3	-	TRBV6-1	TGTGCCAGCAGTGAGGACGGAGGGGACGGCACAGATACGCAGTATTTT	CASSEDGGDGTDTQYF
-	TRBJ1-3	-	TRBV6-1	TGTGCCAGCGGGCTAAGTAGAACCTCTGGAAACACCATATATTTT	CASGLSRTSGNTIYF
TRBD1	TRBJ2-7	-	TRBV4-3	TGCGCCAGCAGCCACCTGACAGGGGTCTCCTACGAGCAGTACTTC	CASSHLTGVSYEQYF
-	TRBJ2-6	-	TRBV19	TGTGCCAGTAGCAAATTCTCGGGGAGCTCTACTGGGGCCAACGTCCTGACTTTC	CASSKFSGSSTGANVLTF
TRBD1	TRBJ2-3	-	TRBV6-1	TGTGCCAGCAGTGAAGGGACAGGGGGGGGAACAGATACGCAGTATTTT	CASSEGTGGGTDTQYF
-	TRBJ1-1	-	TRBV5-6	TGTGCCAGCAGCTCCTATCTGGAGGCCATGAACACTGAAGCTTTCTTT	CASSSYLEAMNTEAFF
TRBD1	TRBJ2-7	-	TRBV12-5	TGTGCTAGTGGTTTACAGGGGGCCCACGAGCAGTACTTC	CASGLQGAHEQYF